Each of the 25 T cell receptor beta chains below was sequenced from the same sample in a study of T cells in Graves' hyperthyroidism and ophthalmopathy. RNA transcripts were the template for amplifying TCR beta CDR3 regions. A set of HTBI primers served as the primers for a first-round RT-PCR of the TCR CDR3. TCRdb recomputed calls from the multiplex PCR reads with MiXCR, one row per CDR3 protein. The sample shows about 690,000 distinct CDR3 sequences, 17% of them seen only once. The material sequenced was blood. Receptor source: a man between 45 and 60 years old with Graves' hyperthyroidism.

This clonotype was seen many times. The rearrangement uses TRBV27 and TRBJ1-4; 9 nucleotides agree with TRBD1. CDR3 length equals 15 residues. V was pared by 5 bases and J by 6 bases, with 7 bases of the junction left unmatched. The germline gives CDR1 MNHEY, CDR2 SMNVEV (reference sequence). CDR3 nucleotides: TGTGCCAGCAGTACTACAGGGGGCTTTTATGAAAAACTGTTTTTT. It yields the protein CASSTTGGFYEKLFF.

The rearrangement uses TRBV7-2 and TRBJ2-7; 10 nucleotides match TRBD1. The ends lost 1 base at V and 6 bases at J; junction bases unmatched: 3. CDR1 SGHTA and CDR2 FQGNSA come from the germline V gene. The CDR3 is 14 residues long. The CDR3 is CASSLEGTGVEQYF. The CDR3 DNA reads TGTGCCAGCAGCTTAGAGGGGACAGGGGTCGAGCAGTACTTC.

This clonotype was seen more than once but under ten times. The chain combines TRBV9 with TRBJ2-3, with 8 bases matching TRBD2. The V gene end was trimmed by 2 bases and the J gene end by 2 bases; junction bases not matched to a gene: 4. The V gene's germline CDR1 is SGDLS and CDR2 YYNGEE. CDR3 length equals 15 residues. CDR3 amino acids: CASSVSGTYTDTQYF. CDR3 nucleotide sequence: TGTGCCAGCAGCGTTAGCGGGACTTACACAGATACGCAGTATTTT.

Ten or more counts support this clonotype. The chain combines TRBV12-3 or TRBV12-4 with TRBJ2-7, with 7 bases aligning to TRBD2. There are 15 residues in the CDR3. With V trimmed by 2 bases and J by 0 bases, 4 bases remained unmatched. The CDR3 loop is CASSLRREISYEQYF. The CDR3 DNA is TGTGCCAGCAGTTTAAGGCGGGAGATCTCCTACGAGCAGTACTTC.

In nucleotides, the CDR3 is TGTGCCAGTAAGCTGGGGGACTATAACACAGATACGCAGTATTTT. This encodes CASKLGDYNTDTQYF. The chain has TRBV19 and TRBJ2-3, with 7 bases aligning to TRBD2. Germline-derived CDR1 and CDR2 are LNHDA and SQIVND (reference sequence). V was pared by 7 bases and J by 2 bases, with 9 bases of the junction left unmatched. The CDR3 consists of 15 residues.

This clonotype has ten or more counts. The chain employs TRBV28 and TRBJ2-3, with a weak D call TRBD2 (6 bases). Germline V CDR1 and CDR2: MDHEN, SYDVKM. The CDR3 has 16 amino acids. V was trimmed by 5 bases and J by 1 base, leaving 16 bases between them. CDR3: CASSTPGLQGTDTQYF. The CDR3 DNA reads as TGTGCCAGCAGTACGCCCGGACTACAGGGCACAGATACGCAGTATTTT.

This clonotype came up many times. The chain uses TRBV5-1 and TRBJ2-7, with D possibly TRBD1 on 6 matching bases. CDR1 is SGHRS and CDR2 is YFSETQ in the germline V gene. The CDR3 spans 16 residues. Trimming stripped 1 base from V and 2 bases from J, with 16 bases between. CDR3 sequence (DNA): TGCGCCAGCAGCTTGTCTGGGGGCCAGGCGGCCTACGAGCAGTACTTC. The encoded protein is CASSLSGGQAAYEQYF.

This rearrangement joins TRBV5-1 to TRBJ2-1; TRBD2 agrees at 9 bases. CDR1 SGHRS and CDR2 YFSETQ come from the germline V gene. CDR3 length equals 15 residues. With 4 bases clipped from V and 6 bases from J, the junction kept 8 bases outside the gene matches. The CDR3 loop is CASSQRASGTNEQFF. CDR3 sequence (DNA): TGCGCCAGCAGCCAAAGGGCTAGCGGGACCAATGAGCAGTTCTTC.

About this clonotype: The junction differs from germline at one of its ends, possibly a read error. The CDR3 DNA follows: TGTGTCAGCTCACCACGGGACAGCTATGGCTACACCTTC. Its translation is CVSSPRDSYGYTF. The chain is built from TRBV18 and TRBJ1-2; 7 bases are a match to TRBD1. From germline, CDR1 is KGHSH and CDR2 LQKENI. The CDR3 extends over 13 amino acids.

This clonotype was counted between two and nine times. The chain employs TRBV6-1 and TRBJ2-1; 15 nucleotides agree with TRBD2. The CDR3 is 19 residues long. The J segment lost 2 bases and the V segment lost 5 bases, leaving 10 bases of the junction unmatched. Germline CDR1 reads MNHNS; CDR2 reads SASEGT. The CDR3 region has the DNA TGTGCCAGCAGTCCCGGACTAGCGGGAGGGCTAAACCCCTACAATGAGCAGTTCTTC. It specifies CASSPGLAGGLNPYNEQFF.

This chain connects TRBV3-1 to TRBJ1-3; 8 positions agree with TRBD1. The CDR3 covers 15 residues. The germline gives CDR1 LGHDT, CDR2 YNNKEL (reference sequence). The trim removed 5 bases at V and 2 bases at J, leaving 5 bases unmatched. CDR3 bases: TGTGCCAGCAGCGCTCCGGACAGGGCTGGAAACACCATATATTTT. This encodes CASSAPDRAGNTIYF. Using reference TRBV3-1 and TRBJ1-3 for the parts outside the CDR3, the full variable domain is DTAVSQTPKYLVTQMGNDKSIKCEQNLGHDTMYWYKQDSKKFLKIMFSYNNKELIINETVPNRFSPKSPDKAHLNLHINSLELGDSAVYFCASSAPDRAGNTIYFGEGSWLTVV.

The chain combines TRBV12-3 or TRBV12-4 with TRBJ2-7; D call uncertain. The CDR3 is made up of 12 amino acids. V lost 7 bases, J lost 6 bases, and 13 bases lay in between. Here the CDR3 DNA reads TGTGCCAGCACTGCGGTGGGAAGCGAGCAGTACTTC. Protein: CASTAVGSEQYF.

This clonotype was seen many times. Written as DNA, the CDR3 is TGTGCCAGCTCACCAGGGGAGGGCTACACCTTC. Translating it yields CASSPGEGYTF. The chain recombines TRBV18 with TRBJ1-2; no reliable D call. The CDR3 has 11 amino acids. V lost 2 bases and J lost 8, with 6 bases in between. In germline, CDR1 is KGHSH, CDR2 LQKENI.

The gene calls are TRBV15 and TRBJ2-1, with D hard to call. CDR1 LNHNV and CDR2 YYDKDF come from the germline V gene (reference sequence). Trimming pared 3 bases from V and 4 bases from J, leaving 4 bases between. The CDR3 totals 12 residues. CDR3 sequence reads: CATSRRYNEQFF. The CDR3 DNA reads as TGTGCCACCAGCAGGAGATACAATGAGCAGTTCTTC.

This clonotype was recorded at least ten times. CDR3 DNA sequence: TGTGCCAGCAGTGAAAGGCGCGGGACAGATACGCAGTATTTT. Translated, it gives CASSERRGTDTQYF. V is TRBV2 and J is TRBJ2-3; tentative D call: TRBD2 (5 bases). Germline values: CDR1 SNHLY, CDR2 FYNNEI. V was clipped by 2 bases and J by 3 bases, with 9 bases between them. The CDR3 consists of 14 residues. Supplemented by reference TRBV2 and TRBJ2-3, the full variable domain reads EPEVTQTPSHQVTQMGQEVILRCVPISNHLYFYWYRQILGQKVEFLVSFYNNEISEKSEIFDDQFSVERPDGSNFTLKIRSTKLEDSAMYFCASSERRGTDTQYFGPGTRLTVL.

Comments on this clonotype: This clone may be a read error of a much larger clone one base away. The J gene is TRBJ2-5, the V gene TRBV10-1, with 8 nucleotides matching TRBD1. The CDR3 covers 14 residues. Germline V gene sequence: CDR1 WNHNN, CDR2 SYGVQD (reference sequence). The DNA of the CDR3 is TGCGCCAGCAGTGAGGACAGGGGTGAAGAGATCCAGTACTTC. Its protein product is CASSEDRGEEIQYF.

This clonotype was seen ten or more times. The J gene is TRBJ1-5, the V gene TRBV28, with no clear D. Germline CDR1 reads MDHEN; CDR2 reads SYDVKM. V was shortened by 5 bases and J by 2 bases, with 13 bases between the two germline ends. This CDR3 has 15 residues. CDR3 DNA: TGTGCCAGCAGTAAACCGGGAGTTGGCAATCAGCCCCAGCATTTT. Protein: CASSKPGVGNQPQHF.

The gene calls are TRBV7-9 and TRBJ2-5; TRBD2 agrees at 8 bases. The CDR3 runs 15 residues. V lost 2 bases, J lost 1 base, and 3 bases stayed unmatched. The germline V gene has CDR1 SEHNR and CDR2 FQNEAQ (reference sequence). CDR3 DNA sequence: TGTGCCAGCAGCTTAAGCGGGAGCCTCCAAGAGACCCAGTACTTC. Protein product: CASSLSGSLQETQYF.

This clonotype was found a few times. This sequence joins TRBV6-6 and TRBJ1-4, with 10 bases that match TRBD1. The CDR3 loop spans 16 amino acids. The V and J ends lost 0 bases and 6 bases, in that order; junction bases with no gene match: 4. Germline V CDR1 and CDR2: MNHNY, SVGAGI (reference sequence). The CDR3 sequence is CASSYSPGQGYEKLFF. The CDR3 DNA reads TGTGCCAGCAGTTACTCCCCGGGACAGGGGTATGAAAAACTGTTTTTT.

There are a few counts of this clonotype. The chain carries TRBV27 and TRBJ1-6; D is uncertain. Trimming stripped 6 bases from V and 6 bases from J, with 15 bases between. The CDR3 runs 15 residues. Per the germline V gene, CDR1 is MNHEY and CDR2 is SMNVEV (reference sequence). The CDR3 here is CASRSRGGFNSPLHF. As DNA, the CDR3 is TGTGCCAGCAGATCCCGGGGAGGCTTTAATTCACCCCTCCACTTT.

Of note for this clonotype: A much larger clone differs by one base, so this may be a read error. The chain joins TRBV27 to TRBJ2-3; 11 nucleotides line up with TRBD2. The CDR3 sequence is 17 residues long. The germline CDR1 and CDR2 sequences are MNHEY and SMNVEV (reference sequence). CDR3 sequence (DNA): TGTGCCAGCGGTTTACTGCGACTAGCGGGATTCACAGATACGCAGTATTTT. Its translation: CASGLLRLAGFTDTQYF.

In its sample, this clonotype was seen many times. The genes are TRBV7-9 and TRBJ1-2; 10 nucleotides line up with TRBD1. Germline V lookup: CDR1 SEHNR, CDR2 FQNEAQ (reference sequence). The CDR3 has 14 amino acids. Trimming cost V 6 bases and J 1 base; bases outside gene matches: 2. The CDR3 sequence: CASRDRGSNYGYTF. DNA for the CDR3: TGTGCCAGCAGGGACAGGGGGAGTAACTATGGCTACACCTTC.

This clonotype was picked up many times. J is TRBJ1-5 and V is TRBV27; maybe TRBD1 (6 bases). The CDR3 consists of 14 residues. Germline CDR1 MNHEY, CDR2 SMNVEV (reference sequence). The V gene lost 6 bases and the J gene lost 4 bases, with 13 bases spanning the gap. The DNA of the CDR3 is TGTGCCAGCAGGTTCCAACAGGGAAATCAGCCCCAGCATTTT. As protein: CASRFQQGNQPQHF.

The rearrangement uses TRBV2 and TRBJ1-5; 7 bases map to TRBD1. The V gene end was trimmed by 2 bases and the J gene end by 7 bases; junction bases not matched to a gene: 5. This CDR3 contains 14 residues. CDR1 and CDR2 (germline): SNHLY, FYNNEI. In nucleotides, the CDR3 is TGTGCCAGCAGTGAAACGACAGGGCGCCAGCCCCAGCATTTT. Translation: CASSETTGRQPQHF. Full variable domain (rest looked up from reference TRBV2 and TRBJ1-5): EPEVTQTPSHQVTQMGQEVILRCVPISNHLYFYWYRQILGQKVEFLVSFYNNEISEKSEIFDDQFSVERPDGSNFTLKIRSTKLEDSAMYFCASSETTGRQPQHFGDGTRLSIL.

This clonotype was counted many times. This chain's CDR3 is CAWSSSNQPQHF. The DNA for the CDR3 is TGTGCCTGGAGTAGTTCCAATCAGCCCCAGCATTTT. The genes are TRBV30 and TRBJ1-5; D gene unclear. V gave up 2 bases and J gave up 3 bases, with 5 bases separating them. The V gene's germline CDR1 is GTSNPN and CDR2 SVGIG (reference sequence). This CDR3 has 12 amino acids.